These 23 T cell receptor beta chains came from one sample sequenced in a study of OX40 agonist ivuxolimab in advanced cancers. Only in-frame clones appear in the TCRdb table, and some are missing; sequencing was by immunoSEQ multiplex PCR. The sample lists some 70,000 clones; around 80% were seen once. Sequenced here: CD4+ or CD8+ T cells sorted from blood, sampled in a trial of the OX40 agonist ivuxolimab. Receptor source: an adult with an advanced solid tumor such as melanoma, head and neck, liver or kidney cancer.

The gene calls are TRBV5-1 and TRBJ2-3; no reliable D call. Germline CDR1 is SGHRS and CDR2 is YFSETQ. Deletions cut 2 bases from V and 2 bases from J, with 15 bases between. The CDR3 sequence is 16 residues long. The CDR3 region is CASSLGLDPLTDTQYF. The DNA of the CDR3 is TGCGCCAGCAGCTTAGGGCTGGACCCACTCACAGATACGCAGTATTTT.

The chain links TRBV7-2 to TRBJ1-1, with D perhaps matching TRBD1 (6 bases). Trimming removed 5 bases at V and 0 bases at J, with 16 bases between. CDR3 size: 16 residues. Germline CDR1 SGHTA, CDR2 FQGNSA. CDR3 in amino acids: CASSHKGGAMNTEAFF. The DNA for the CDR3 is TGTGCCAGCAGCCATAAGGGGGGGGCCATGAACACTGAAGCTTTCTTT. Using reference TRBV7-2 and TRBJ1-1 for the parts outside the CDR3, the full variable domain is GAGVSQSPSNKVTEKGKDVELRCDPISGHTALYWYRQSLGQGLEFLIYFQGNSAPDKSGLPSDRFSAERTGGSVSTLTIQRTQQEDSAVYLCASSHKGGAMNTEAFFGQGTRLTVV.

The rearrangement joins TRBV7-2 to TRBJ2-2, with no clear D. CDR3 length: 12 amino acids. Trimming cost V 2 bases and J 4 bases, with 2 bases left between them. Germline assignment: CDR1 SGHTA and CDR2 FQGNSA. DNA for the CDR3: TGTGCCAGCAGCTTATTCACCGGGGAGCTGTTTTTT. Protein sequence: CASSLFTGELFF.

This clone was recorded once. The chain joins TRBV19 to TRBJ1-4; tentatively, D is TRBD1 (6 bases). There are 12 residues in the CDR3. CDR1 LNHDA and CDR2 SQIVND come from the germline V gene (reference sequence). The germline V and J ends were trimmed by 7 bases and 8 bases, with 11 bases remaining between them. The CDR3 loop is CASTPDREKLFF. CDR3 nucleotide sequence: TGTGCCAGTACCCCCGACAGGGAAAAACTGTTTTTT.

In DNA form, the CDR3 reads TGCGCCAGCAGCCAAGGGGGGACAGTTAGCTCCTACGAGCAGTACTTC. This gives the protein CASSQGGTVSSYEQYF. The chain couples TRBV4-1 to TRBJ2-7; 7 bases map to TRBD1. Per germline, CDR1 MGHRA and CDR2 YSYEKL. The V segment lost 1 base and the J segment 0 bases; nucleotides outside the gene matches: 6. The CDR3 has 16 residues.

V usage is TRBV6-5 and J usage is TRBJ1-4, with D tentatively TRBD1 (6 bases). The CDR3 is 15 residues long. The germline V and J ends were trimmed by 6 bases and 6 bases, with 17 bases remaining between them. Germline-derived CDR1 and CDR2 are MNHEY and SVGAGI. The CDR3 sequence is CASSPTWAGDEKLFF. CDR3 nucleotides: TGTGCCAGCAGCCCCACTTGGGCAGGGGATGAAAAACTGTTTTTT.

The chain joins TRBV6-5 to TRBJ2-6; D may be TRBD1 (6 bases). V lost 7 bases to trimming and J lost 2 bases, with 12 bases between them. The CDR3 has 15 amino acids. Germline CDR1 is MNHEY and CDR2 is SVGAGI. The CDR3 nucleotides read TGTGCCAGCAATGACAGGCAGGCTGGGGCCAACGTCCTGACTTTC. This sequence encodes CASNDRQAGANVLTF.

V gene TRBV5-6 combines with J gene TRBJ1-1; no definite D call. Trimming left V 0 bases short and J 8 bases short, with 5 bases between. Germline CDR1 and CDR2: SGHDT and YYEEEE. The CDR3 is made up of 11 amino acids. Here the CDR3 reads CASSLGREAFF. Written as DNA, the CDR3 is TGTGCCAGCAGCTTGGGCAGGGAAGCTTTCTTT.

This chain uses TRBV25-1 with TRBJ1-4; D remains ambiguous. Germline values: CDR1 MGHDK, CDR2 SYGVNS. This CDR3 has 14 amino acids. The germline V and J ends were trimmed by 1 base and 3 bases, with 6 bases remaining between them. CDR3 nucleotide sequence: TGTGCCAGCAGTGAATGGACGGCTAATGAAAAACTGTTTTTT. Encoded protein: CASSEWTANEKLFF.

There are a few counts of this clone. CDR3 DNA sequence: TGTGCCAGCTCACAAGGGACACCCGGAGACACCATATATTTT. Protein sequence: CASSQGTPGDTIYF. V usage is TRBV18 and J usage is TRBJ1-3, with a possible D match to TRBD1 (6 bases). The CDR3 is 14 amino acids. Trimming stripped 4 bases from V and 8 bases from J, with 15 bases between. Germline CDR1 and CDR2: KGHSH and LQKENI.

CDR3 nucleotide sequence: TGCGCCAGCAGCCCCGGACAGTTACCCTACGAGCAGTACTTC. This encodes CASSPGQLPYEQYF. The chain uses TRBV5-1 and TRBJ2-7, with D possibly TRBD1 on 6 matching bases. Germline CDR1 and CDR2: SGHRS and YFSETQ. V was clipped by 4 bases and J by 2 bases, with 13 bases between them. This CDR3 has 14 amino acids.

The rearrangement joins TRBV19 to TRBJ1-2; D gene unclear. Trimming shortened V by 0 bases and J by 4 bases, and 12 bases separated the two germline ends. There are 15 residues in the CDR3. CDR1 is LNHDA and CDR2 is SQIVND in the germline V gene (reference sequence). CDR3 loop: CASSIEGYGPYGYTF. Here the CDR3 DNA reads TGTGCCAGTAGTATAGAGGGGTACGGCCCCTATGGCTACACCTTC.

Within the sample, this clone is medium-sized. The V and J genes are TRBV19 and TRBJ2-2; tentative D call: TRBD1 (6 bases). The V end lost 7 bases, the J end lost 5 bases, and 20 bases lay between the germline ends. The length of the CDR3 is 16 residues. CDR1 LNHDA and CDR2 SQIVND come from the germline V gene (reference sequence). The CDR3 reads CASKPSGTSLTGELFF. CDR3 sequence (DNA): TGTGCCAGTAAACCTTCCGGGACAAGTCTTACCGGGGAGCTGTTTTTT.

The chain combines TRBV6-5 with TRBJ1-2; D may be TRBD1 (5 bases). The CDR3 covers 14 residues. V lost 7 bases, J lost 7 bases, and 19 bases lay in between. The V gene's germline CDR1 is MNHEY and CDR2 SVGAGI. In nucleotides, the CDR3 is TGTGCCAGCACTACGCGAGGGCAGGGAGGTGGCTACACCTTC. Its translation is CASTTRGQGGGYTF.

The chain employs TRBV13 and TRBJ1-4, with D possibly being TRBD1 (6 bases). The CDR3 contains 14 residues. V was clipped by 3 bases and J by 5 bases, with 10 bases between them. Per germline, CDR1 PRHDT and CDR2 FYEKMQ (reference sequence). The CDR3 sequence is CASSFRGVNEKLFF. The DNA of the CDR3 is TGTGCCAGCAGCTTCAGGGGAGTCAATGAAAAACTGTTTTTT. The variable domain in full, completed from reference TRBV13 and TRBJ1-4, reads AAGVIQSPRHLIKEKRETATLKCYPIPRHDTVYWYQQGPGQDPQFLISFYEKMQSDKGSIPDRFSAQQFSDYHSELNMSSLELGDSALYFCASSFRGVNEKLFFGSGTQLSVL.

The chain is built from TRBV6-5 and TRBJ1-2; D gene ambiguous. This CDR3 contains 14 residues. Germline CDR1 and CDR2: MNHEY and SVGAGI. The V end lost 2 bases, the J end lost 10 bases, and 17 bases lay between the germline ends. The CDR3 reads CASSYRDTLFDYTF. CDR3 DNA sequence: TGTGCCAGCAGTTACCGGGATACCCTGTTTGACTACACCTTC.

The chain carries TRBV19 and TRBJ1-2; 8 nucleotides match TRBD1. Germline CDR1 is LNHDA and CDR2 is SQIVND (reference sequence). The CDR3 contains 13 residues. Unmatched junction bases numbered 2, after V lost 4 bases and J lost 4 bases. CDR3 residues: CASSRGQAYGYTF. For the CDR3, the DNA is TGTGCCAGTAGTAGGGGACAGGCCTATGGCTACACCTTC.

The V gene is TRBV5-1, the J gene TRBJ2-5, with TRBD1 identical over 8 bases. Germline lookup yields CDR1 SGHRS and CDR2 YFSETQ. This CDR3 contains 15 residues. V lost 4 bases to trimming and J lost 1 base; unmatched junction nucleotides: 6. The DNA of the CDR3 is TGCGCCAGCAGCCCGGGACAGGCCCTCCAAGAGACCCAGTACTTC. As protein: CASSPGQALQETQYF.

The chain employs TRBV5-5 and TRBJ2-7, with D possibly being TRBD2 (5 bases). Trimming removed 6 bases at V and 6 bases at J, with 16 bases between. The CDR3 is made up of 13 amino acids. The germline V gene has CDR1 SGHKS and CDR2 YYEKEE (reference sequence). The CDR3 loop reads CASTRSTGFEQYF. CDR3 coding DNA: TGTGCCAGCACCCGGTCGACGGGGTTCGAGCAGTACTTC.

The chain couples TRBV6-5 to TRBJ1-2; D possibly corresponds to TRBD1 (5 bases). The CDR3 is 13 residues long. The V end lost 5 bases, the J end lost 8 bases, and 15 bases lay between the germline ends. In germline, CDR1 is MNHEY, CDR2 SVGAGI. CDR3 sequence: CASSRAGSWGYTF. The CDR3 DNA sequence: TGTGCCAGCAGTAGGGCAGGGTCGTGGGGCTACACCTTC.

The chain combines TRBV5-1 with TRBJ2-4; D is undetermined. Trimming removed 6 bases from V and 0 bases from J, with 13 bases in between. Germline values: CDR1 SGHRS, CDR2 YFSETQ. The CDR3 has 15 amino acids. The CDR3 here is CASTAGSSAKNIQYF. The CDR3 nucleotides read TGCGCCAGCACGGCCGGGTCTTCAGCCAAAAACATTCAGTACTTC.

This sequence joins TRBV4-1 and TRBJ1-2; D perhaps matches TRBD1 (5 bases). CDR1 is MGHRA and CDR2 is YSYEKL in the germline V gene. Trimming took 1 base from V and 4 from J, leaving 16 bases between them. The CDR3 sequence is 16 residues long. The CDR3 is CASSQAEGRGIYGYTF. The CDR3 DNA sequence: TGCGCCAGCAGCCAAGCCGAAGGACGGGGGATCTATGGCTACACCTTC.

The V and J genes are TRBV19 and TRBJ1-2; possibly TRBD1 for D (5 bases). Trimming shortened V by 3 bases and J by 4 bases, and 12 bases separated the two germline ends. Germline CDR1 is LNHDA and CDR2 is SQIVND (reference sequence). This CDR3 has 14 amino acids. CDR3 protein: CASSMLETAYGYTF. DNA for the CDR3: TGTGCCAGTAGTATGTTAGAGACAGCCTATGGCTACACCTTC.